Sequencing of this T cell receptor (beta chain) was carried out in a study of CD8 T cells in Susac syndrome. The T cells that were sequenced for TCR beta were CD8+ and CD4+ cells from blood. TEMRA cells were FACS-enriched and CD8+ and CD4+ T cells negatively isolated. Concerning this clonotype: Its antigen remains unidentified.

Random hexamers served to reverse transcribe roughly 0.45 to 1 ug RNA. A single record per CDR3 protein comes from TCRdb applying MiXCR to the immunoSEQ multiplex PCR reads. The data hold about 140,000 distinct CDR3 sequences, with more than 85% observed a single time. Regarding the study as a whole: Expansion of clones was not seen in the CD4+ T cell repertoires of Susac syndrome.

Trimming stripped 3 bases from V and 0 bases from J, with 6 bases between. Per the germline V gene, CDR1 is SGDLS and CDR2 is YYNGEE. The CDR3 sequence is 13 residues long. The V gene is TRBV9, the J gene TRBJ2-5; no reliable D call. The specimen was CD4+ T cells from PBMCs. This receptor was identified in a human donor with Susac syndrome. The CDR3 DNA reads TGTGCCAGCAGCGGACACTACCAAGAGACCCAGTACTTC. Translated, it gives CASSGHYQETQYF. Drawing the rest from reference TRBV9 and TRBJ2-5, the complete variable domain is DSGVTQTPKHLITATGQRVTLRCSPRSGDLSVYWYQQSLDQGLQFLIQYYNGEERAKGNILERFSAQQFPDLHSELNLSSLELGDSALYFCASSGHYQETQYFGPGTRLLVL.